This T cell receptor (beta chain) was profiled in a study of T-cell reconstitution after alpha-beta-depleted transplantation in children. In its sample, this clonotype was seen a few times. The library targeted TCRbeta and was prepared with unique molecular identifiers. TCRdb reprocessed the PCR reads with MiXCR, giving one entry per CDR3 protein. This table holds about 600,000 distinct CDR3 sequences, 23% found once. The CDR3 contains 14 residues. The ends lost 10 bases at V and 5 bases at J; junction bases unmatched: 7. Germline V CDR1 and CDR2: ENHRY, SYGVKD. The rearrangement joins TRBV10-3 to TRBJ2-1; 11 bases line up with TRBD2. This TCR was recovered from a boy younger than two who had a stem cell transplant for acute myeloid leukemia, so the T cells may come from the graft donor. The sample was PBMCs, mostly from graft donor cells, taken 360 days after TCRalphabeta/CD19-depleted stem cell transplant. The CDR3 nucleotides are TGTGCCACGGGGCAGGGACTAGCGGACAATGAGCAGTTCTTC. It encodes CATGQGLADNEQFF.